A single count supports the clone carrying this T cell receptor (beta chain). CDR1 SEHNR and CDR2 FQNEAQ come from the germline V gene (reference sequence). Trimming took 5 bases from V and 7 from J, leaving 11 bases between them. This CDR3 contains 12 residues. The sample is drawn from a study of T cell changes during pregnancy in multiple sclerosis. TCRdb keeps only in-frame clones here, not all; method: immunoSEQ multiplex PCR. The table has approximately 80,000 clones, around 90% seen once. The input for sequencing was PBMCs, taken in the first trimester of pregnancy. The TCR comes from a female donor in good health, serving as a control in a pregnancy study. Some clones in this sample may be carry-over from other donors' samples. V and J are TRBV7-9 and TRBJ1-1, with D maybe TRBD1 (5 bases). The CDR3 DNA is TGTGCCAGCAGCCCCGACAGACATGAAGCTTTCTTT. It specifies CASSPDRHEAFF.